This TCR beta chain emerged from a study of shared clonotypes between healthy human individuals. Overall study context: Per donor, CD8 memory used one plate, CD8 naive used two, CD4 memory used three and CD4 naive used three. The study, taken as a whole, reports: What naive subsets generally showed was a larger estimated richness than memory subsets showed.

The assay was immunoSEQ multiplex PCR, and TCRdb's table has in-frame clones only and misses some. The sample includes about 960,000 clones, approximately 80% of them seen just once. The ends were cut back, 7 bases at V and 4 bases at J, with 13 bases in the middle. The CDR3 consists of 13 residues. CDR1 MNHEY and CDR2 SVGAGI come from the germline V gene. Points on this clone: Its cognate antigen is unknown.

Adult donors, all healthy and HIV-negative, had no recent acute infections or vaccinations. This TCR was sampled from a man aged 18 to 35 in good health. Sequencing was done on a sample of memory CD4+ T cells sorted from blood. Subset reported: CD45RA-negative fraction. This sequence joins TRBV6-5 and TRBJ2-5; tentative D call: TRBD2 (6 bases). The CDR3 nucleotides read TGTGCCAGCACCTTTCCGGGACTAGAGACCCAGTACTTC. Its protein product is CASTFPGLETQYF.